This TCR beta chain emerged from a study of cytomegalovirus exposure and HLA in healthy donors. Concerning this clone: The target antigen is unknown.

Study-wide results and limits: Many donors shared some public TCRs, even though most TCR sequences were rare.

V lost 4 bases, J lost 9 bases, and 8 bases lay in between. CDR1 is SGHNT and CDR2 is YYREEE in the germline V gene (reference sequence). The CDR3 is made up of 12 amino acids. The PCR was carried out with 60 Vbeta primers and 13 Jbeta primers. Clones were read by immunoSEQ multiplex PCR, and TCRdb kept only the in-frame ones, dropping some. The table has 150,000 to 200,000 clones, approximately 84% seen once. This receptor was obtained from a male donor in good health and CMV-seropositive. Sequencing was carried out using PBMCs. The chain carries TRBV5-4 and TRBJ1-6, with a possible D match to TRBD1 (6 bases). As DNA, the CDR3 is TGTGCCAGCAGCCAGACAGGTTCACCCCTCCACTTT. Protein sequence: CASSQTGSPLHF.